These 10 T cell receptor beta chains were all obtained from the same sample, sequenced in a study of T-cell reconstitution after alpha-beta-depleted transplantation in children. Library preparation (for TCRbeta) was performed with unique molecular identifiers. TCRdb reanalysed the PCR reads using MiXCR and keeps one entry per CDR3 protein. The data hold about 91,000 distinct CDR3 sequences, with roughly 8.3% observed a single time. Sequences were derived from PBMCs from the stem cell graft donor, sampled from the stem cell graft. The receptors derive from a human donor who donated a stem cell graft to a child with congenital amegakaryocytic thrombocytopenia.

A few counts support this clonotype. The rearrangement links TRBV15 to TRBJ1-6; TRBD1 is a possible D gene (6 bases). Between the trimmed V and J ends, which lost 3 bases and 7 bases, there was a span of 16 bases. This CDR3 has 16 amino acids. CDR1 LNHNV and CDR2 YYDKDF come from the germline V gene (reference sequence). The CDR3 loop reads CATSRRGTLNNSPLHF. In nucleotides, the CDR3 is TGTGCCACCAGCAGGCGCGGGACACTCAACAATTCACCCCTCCACTTT.

This clonotype was seen only a few times. The chain carries TRBV5-1 and TRBJ2-5, with a weak D call TRBD1 (5 bases). The CDR3 runs 13 residues. The V end lost 0 bases, the J end lost 3 bases, and 6 bases lay between the germline ends. Germline V gene sequence: CDR1 SGHRS, CDR2 YFSETQ. The CDR3 sequence is CASSLAREETQYF. The CDR3 bases are TGCGCCAGCAGCTTGGCCAGGGAAGAGACCCAGTACTTC.

In this sample, this clonotype turned up many times. The CDR3 region is CASSWEASGAAKYF. The CDR3 DNA is TGTGCCAGCAGTTGGGAGGCCTCCGGGGCCGCGAAGTACTTC. The chain is built from TRBV6-2 or TRBV6-3 and TRBJ2-7; tentatively, D is TRBD2 (6 bases). Trimming took 4 bases from V and 11 from J, leaving 21 bases between them. Germline CDR1 and CDR2: MNHEY and SVGEGT. This CDR3 has 14 amino acids.

In this sample, this clonotype turned up many times. J is TRBJ2-5 and V is TRBV5-1; D gene unclear. Between the trimmed V and J ends, which lost 0 bases and 5 bases, there was a span of 8 bases. CDR1 and CDR2 from the germline V gene are SGHRS and YFSETQ. The CDR3 loop spans 13 amino acids. CDR3 region: CASSLAGSETQYF. The CDR3, as DNA: TGCGCCAGCAGCTTGGCCGGCTCCGAGACCCAGTACTTC.

This clonotype was found many times. The rearrangement uses TRBV18 and TRBJ1-1, with 7 bases that match TRBD1. The CDR3 contains 13 residues. The germline CDR1 and CDR2 sequences are KGHSH and LQKENI. After removal of 6 bases from V and 5 bases from J, the junction contained 6 bases not matched to a gene. This chain's CDR3 is CASSTVTGTEAFF. Written as DNA, the CDR3 is TGTGCCAGCTCGACAGTGACAGGGACTGAAGCTTTCTTT.

This clonotype has at least ten counts. The chain recombines TRBV5-1 with TRBJ1-2; weak D call: TRBD1 (6 bases). The CDR3 is 13 amino acids. Per germline, CDR1 SGHRS and CDR2 YFSETQ. Trimming cost V 5 bases and J 4 bases, with 12 bases left between them. CDR3 nucleotides: TGCGCCAGCAGGCTGGACAGTTCCTATGGCTACACCTTC. As protein: CASRLDSSYGYTF.

This clonotype was seen a handful of times. The chain recombines TRBV15 with TRBJ1-3, with D perhaps matching TRBD1 (5 bases). The germline V gene has CDR1 LNHNV and CDR2 YYDKDF (reference sequence). This CDR3 is 14 amino acids long. V was cut by 9 bases and J by 0 bases, with 12 bases left in between. CDR3: CATGADYSGNTIYF. CDR3 coding DNA: TGTGCCACTGGGGCGGATTACTCTGGAAACACCATATATTTT.

This clonotype was counted many times. In DNA form, the CDR3 reads TGCAGTGCTAGCGGGACTAGCGGGAGTTTAGCCAAAAACATTCAGTACTTC. This sequence encodes CSASGTSGSLAKNIQYF. V and J are TRBV20-1 and TRBJ2-4, with 14 bases identical to TRBD2. The CDR3 sequence is 17 residues long. V lost 3 bases and J lost 0; bases outside the gene matches: 4. Germline CDR1 is DFQATT and CDR2 is SNEGSKA (reference sequence).

This clonotype was recorded at least ten times. The V call is TRBV12-3 or TRBV12-4, the J call TRBJ2-7; possibly TRBD2 for D (6 bases). CDR3 length equals 12 residues. V was clipped by 1 base and J by 5 bases, with 6 bases between them. The CDR3 sequence: CASSLGGDEQYF. DNA of the CDR3: TGTGCCAGCAGTTTAGGGGGGGACGAGCAGTACTTC.

The gene calls are TRBV20-1 and TRBJ1-4, with D tentatively TRBD1 (5 bases). Germline CDR1 DFQATT, CDR2 SNEGSKA (reference sequence). Trimming took off 7 bases at V and 11 bases at J, with 14 bases between the two ends. There are 11 residues in the CDR3. CDR3 residues: CSGVAGGKLFF. The CDR3 DNA reads TGCAGTGGAGTAGCTGGGGGGAAACTGTTTTTT.